This is a list of T cell receptor beta chains from one sample in a study of T cell responses to AZD1222 COVID-19 vaccine. Assay: immunoSEQ multiplex PCR; the TCRdb copy retains only in-frame clones and omits some. The sample has under 200,000 clones; 90% to 95% are singletons. Sequencing was performed on peripheral blood, taken 28 days after the second dose of the MenACWY control vaccine. The receptors were sampled from an adult who received the MenACWY meningococcal vaccine as a control. Each CDR3 is given with its conserved first and last residue. Each record gives: clone size, CDR3 length, J gene, D gene, V gene, CDR3 protein, CDR3 DNA. D genes are given only for firm matches. Only some rows state a clone size, as once, few, many or a class for expanded clones.

clone size: few; CDR3 length: 14; J gene: TRBJ1-3; D gene: -; V gene: TRBV28; CDR3 protein: CASSRTYSGNTIYF; CDR3 DNA: TGTGCCAGCAGCAGAACTTACTCTGGAAACACCATATATTTT
clone size: few; CDR3 length: 13; J gene: TRBJ1-4; D gene: -; V gene: TRBV15; CDR3 protein: CATSRDSGEKLFF; CDR3 DNA: TGTGCCACCAGCAGAGATAGCGGAGAAAAACTGTTTTTT
clone size: -; CDR3 length: 13; J gene: TRBJ2-5; D gene: -; V gene: TRBV10-3; CDR3 protein: CAISESTQETQYF; CDR3 DNA: TGTGCCATCAGTGAGTCCACTCAAGAGACCCAGTACTTC
clone size: once; CDR3 length: 14; J gene: TRBJ2-3; D gene: -; V gene: TRBV29-1; CDR3 protein: CSVEAIDSLSTQYF; CDR3 DNA: TGCAGCGTTGAAGCCATAGACAGTCTGTCTACGCAGTATTTT
clone size: -; CDR3 length: 17; J gene: TRBJ2-5; D gene: TRBD2; V gene: TRBV9; CDR3 protein: CASSVRAGLAAQETQYF; CDR3 DNA: TGTGCCAGCAGCGTACGGGCTGGGCTAGCGGCCCAAGAGACCCAGTACTTC
clone size: -; CDR3 length: 15; J gene: TRBJ1-5; D gene: -; V gene: TRBV11-2; CDR3 protein: CASSPRGGGGQPQHF; CDR3 DNA: TGTGCCAGCAGCCCCCGGGGCGGGGGAGGTCAGCCCCAGCATTTT
clone size: -; CDR3 length: 14; J gene: TRBJ1-3; D gene: -; V gene: TRBV29-1; CDR3 protein: CSVVSGSSGNTIYF; CDR3 DNA: TGCAGCGTTGTTTCCGGGAGCTCTGGAAACACCATATATTTT
clone size: -; CDR3 length: 16; J gene: TRBJ2-4; D gene: -; V gene: TRBV7-8; CDR3 protein: CASSHYRTDSTNIQYF; CDR3 DNA: TGTGCCAGCAGCCACTACCGGACGGACTCCACAAACATTCAGTACTTC
clone size: -; CDR3 length: 13; J gene: TRBJ2-7; D gene: TRBD1; V gene: TRBV2; CDR3 protein: CAGTRDSLREQYF; CDR3 DNA: TGTGCCGGGACCCGGGACAGCCTACGGGAGCAGTACTTC
clone size: -; CDR3 length: 18; J gene: TRBJ1-1; D gene: TRBD1; V gene: TRBV7-3; CDR3 protein: CASSLAGTGGTGNTEAFF; CDR3 DNA: TGTGCCAGCAGCTTGGCAGGGACAGGGGGTACTGGGAACACTGAAGCTTTCTTT
clone size: few; CDR3 length: 13; J gene: TRBJ2-3; D gene: -; V gene: TRBV10-1; CDR3 protein: CASSGGLTDTQYF; CDR3 DNA: TGCGCCAGCAGTGGGGGCCTCACAGATACGCAGTATTTT
clone size: -; CDR3 length: 16; J gene: TRBJ2-7; D gene: -; V gene: TRBV4-2; CDR3 protein: CASSQTRDPKPKEQYF; CDR3 DNA: TGTGCCAGCAGCCAAACTCGGGACCCCAAGCCGAAGGAGCAGTACTTC
clone size: -; CDR3 length: 14; J gene: TRBJ2-1; D gene: TRBD2; V gene: TRBV28; CDR3 protein: CATTIAGGYNEQFF; CDR3 DNA: TGTGCCACCACTATAGCGGGAGGATACAATGAGCAGTTCTTC
clone size: -; CDR3 length: 12; J gene: TRBJ2-3; D gene: -; V gene: TRBV5-1; CDR3 protein: CASSFAQQTQYF; CDR3 DNA: TGCGCCAGCAGCTTCGCACAGCAAACGCAGTATTTT
clone size: few; CDR3 length: 14; J gene: TRBJ2-7; D gene: -; V gene: TRBV5-6; CDR3 protein: CASSFEGGLNEQYF; CDR3 DNA: TGTGCCAGCAGCTTTGAAGGGGGTCTAAACGAGCAGTACTTC
clone size: once; CDR3 length: 14; J gene: TRBJ1-1; D gene: TRBD1; V gene: TRBV3-1/TRBV3-2; CDR3 protein: CASSWTGVNTEAFF; CDR3 DNA: TGTGCCAGCAGCTGGACAGGGGTGAACACTGAAGCTTTCTTT
clone size: -; CDR3 length: 15; J gene: TRBJ1-1; D gene: -; V gene: TRBV6-2/TRBV6-3; CDR3 protein: CASSYSAGGGTEAFF; CDR3 DNA: TGTGCCAGCAGTTACTCAGCGGGAGGGGGAACTGAAGCTTTCTTT
clone size: few; CDR3 length: 15; J gene: TRBJ1-4; D gene: TRBD1; V gene: TRBV19; CDR3 protein: CASTSRTGTNEKLFF; CDR3 DNA: TGTGCCAGTACCTCCCGGACAGGGACTAATGAAAAACTGTTTTTT
clone size: -; CDR3 length: 16; J gene: TRBJ2-1; D gene: -; V gene: TRBV4-2; CDR3 protein: CASSPPGLSSYNEQFF; CDR3 DNA: TGTGCCAGCAGCCCTCCCGGGTTAAGCTCCTACAATGAGCAGTTCTTC
clone size: -; CDR3 length: 17; J gene: TRBJ1-4; D gene: TRBD1; V gene: TRBV5-1; CDR3 protein: CASSLVPGQGRGEKLFF; CDR3 DNA: TGCGCCAGCAGCTTGGTCCCGGGACAGGGTCGGGGTGAAAAACTGTTTTTT
clone size: -; CDR3 length: 16; J gene: TRBJ2-5; D gene: TRBD2; V gene: TRBV6-1; CDR3 protein: CASSDGVAGGQETQYF; CDR3 DNA: TGTGCCAGCAGTGACGGTGTAGCGGGAGGTCAAGAGACCCAGTACTTC
clone size: -; CDR3 length: 14; J gene: TRBJ1-1; D gene: -; V gene: TRBV11-1; CDR3 protein: CASSLGGYHTEAFF; CDR3 DNA: TGTGCCAGCAGCTTGGGAGGTTATCACACTGAAGCTTTCTTT
clone size: -; CDR3 length: 14; J gene: TRBJ2-5; D gene: TRBD1; V gene: TRBV7-3; CDR3 protein: CASSLGTGGETQYF; CDR3 DNA: TGTGCCAGCAGCTTAGGGACAGGGGGAGAGACCCAGTACTTC
clone size: -; CDR3 length: 14; J gene: TRBJ2-7; D gene: -; V gene: TRBV9; CDR3 protein: CASSANLDGYEQYF; CDR3 DNA: TGTGCCAGCAGCGCAAATCTCGACGGTTACGAGCAGTACTTC
clone size: -; CDR3 length: 15; J gene: TRBJ1-2; D gene: -; V gene: TRBV27; CDR3 protein: CASSNIFRGARGYTF; CDR3 DNA: TGTGCCAGCAGCAATATATTCCGGGGGGCTAGGGGCTACACCTTC
clone size: -; CDR3 length: 17; J gene: TRBJ2-1; D gene: -; V gene: TRBV24-1; CDR3 protein: CATSDPLGGDSYNEQFF; CDR3 DNA: TGTGCCACCAGTGATCCCCTCGGTGGCGACTCCTACAATGAGCAGTTCTTC
clone size: -; CDR3 length: 14; J gene: TRBJ2-3; D gene: TRBD2; V gene: TRBV6-1; CDR3 protein: CASSSAGVRDTQYF; CDR3 DNA: TGTGCCAGCAGCTCAGCGGGAGTTCGAGATACGCAGTATTTT
clone size: -; CDR3 length: 14; J gene: TRBJ1-1; D gene: -; V gene: TRBV19; CDR3 protein: CASTEGGGSTEAFF; CDR3 DNA: TGTGCCAGTACCGAAGGGGGGGGCAGCACTGAAGCTTTCTTT
clone size: once; CDR3 length: 14; J gene: TRBJ2-1; D gene: -; V gene: TRBV19; CDR3 protein: CASSGPTMGNEQFF; CDR3 DNA: TGTGCCAGTAGTGGCCCGACGATGGGGAATGAGCAGTTCTTC
clone size: -; CDR3 length: 17; J gene: TRBJ2-2; D gene: TRBD1; V gene: TRBV18; CDR3 protein: CASSPSPQGANTGELFF; CDR3 DNA: TGTGCCAGCTCACCCTCCCCCCAGGGGGCAAACACCGGGGAGCTGTTTTTT
clone size: -; CDR3 length: 12; J gene: TRBJ2-2; D gene: -; V gene: TRBV29-1; CDR3 protein: CSVVRGTGELFF; CDR3 DNA: TGCAGCGTTGTACGGGGCACCGGGGAGCTGTTTTTT
clone size: -; CDR3 length: 14; J gene: TRBJ2-1; D gene: -; V gene: TRBV6-2/TRBV6-3; CDR3 protein: CASSYISGKGEQFF; CDR3 DNA: TGTGCCAGCAGTTACATTTCAGGGAAGGGTGAGCAGTTCTTC
clone size: -; CDR3 length: 14; J gene: TRBJ1-2; D gene: -; V gene: TRBV27; CDR3 protein: CASSLTDRDYGYTF; CDR3 DNA: TGTGCCAGCAGTTTAACAGATAGGGACTATGGCTACACCTTC
clone size: -; CDR3 length: 16; J gene: TRBJ2-1; D gene: TRBD2; V gene: TRBV14; CDR3 protein: CASSQDVLAGYNEQFF; CDR3 DNA: TGTGCCAGCAGCCAAGATGTCCTAGCGGGATACAATGAGCAGTTCTTC
clone size: -; CDR3 length: 14; J gene: TRBJ2-7; D gene: -; V gene: TRBV7-2; CDR3 protein: CASSLERSIYEQYF; CDR3 DNA: TGTGCCAGCAGCTTAGAGAGGTCTATCTACGAGCAGTACTTC
clone size: -; CDR3 length: 11; J gene: TRBJ1-2; D gene: -; V gene: TRBV20-1; CDR3 protein: CSARAVYGYTF; CDR3 DNA: TGCAGTGCTAGAGCAGTCTATGGCTACACCTTC
clone size: -; CDR3 length: 14; J gene: TRBJ1-2; D gene: -; V gene: TRBV5-6; CDR3 protein: CASSRKTVNYGYTF; CDR3 DNA: TGTGCCAGCAGCCGAAAGACGGTTAACTATGGCTACACCTTC
clone size: once; CDR3 length: 16; J gene: TRBJ2-1; D gene: -; V gene: TRBV7-8; CDR3 protein: CASSLVYRDKNNEQFF; CDR3 DNA: TGTGCCAGCAGCTTAGTATACCGGGATAAAAACAATGAGCAGTTCTTC
clone size: -; CDR3 length: 15; J gene: TRBJ2-3; D gene: TRBD1; V gene: TRBV7-7; CDR3 protein: CASSRGTGGADTQYF; CDR3 DNA: TGTGCCAGCAGCCGGGGGACAGGGGGCGCAGATACGCAGTATTTT
clone size: -; CDR3 length: 13; J gene: TRBJ1-2; D gene: TRBD1; V gene: TRBV29-1; CDR3 protein: CSARTGGSYGYTF; CDR3 DNA: TGCAGCGCTCGGACAGGGGGCTCCTATGGCTACACCTTC
clone size: -; CDR3 length: 14; J gene: TRBJ2-1; D gene: TRBD2; V gene: TRBV2; CDR3 protein: CASRDPGLADEQFF; CDR3 DNA: TGTGCCAGCAGGGATCCGGGACTAGCGGATGAGCAGTTCTTC
clone size: -; CDR3 length: 15; J gene: TRBJ2-1; D gene: TRBD2; V gene: TRBV6-2/TRBV6-3; CDR3 protein: CASSSTSGGYNEQFF; CDR3 DNA: TGTGCCAGCAGTTCAACTAGCGGGGGTTACAATGAGCAGTTCTTC
clone size: -; CDR3 length: 16; J gene: TRBJ2-3; D gene: -; V gene: TRBV19; CDR3 protein: CASSLALRRVADTQYF; CDR3 DNA: TGTGCCAGTAGTTTAGCACTCCGTCGGGTAGCAGATACGCAGTATTTT
clone size: -; CDR3 length: 14; J gene: TRBJ1-2; D gene: -; V gene: TRBV30; CDR3 protein: CAWIATVNNYGYTF; CDR3 DNA: TGTGCCTGGATAGCGACAGTTAACAACTATGGCTACACCTTC